This T cell receptor (beta chain) originates from a study of T cells after posttransplantation cyclophosphamide. General observations from the study: Donor CD8+ memory clones often dominated recipient blood repertoires at later times. Skin or GI-infiltrating T cells shared few TRB sequences with blood. TRB clonality was highly associated with recipient CMV seropositivity and reactivation.

Some clones are missing from TCRdb's copy, which holds only in-frame ones; the method was immunoSEQ multiplex PCR. The sample holds under 15,000 clones, and no clone turns up only once. The CDR3 is made up of 16 amino acids. Trimming cost V 2 bases and J 6 bases; bases outside gene matches: 5. In its sample, this clone was seen many times. Its antigen remains unknown. The V gene is TRBV12-3 or TRBV12-4, the J gene TRBJ2-1, with 12 bases matching TRBD1. This TCR came from a woman between 40 and 50 years old in good health, CMV-negative, and a related stem cell transplant donor. Source material: PBMCs. For the CDR3, the DNA is TGTGCCAGCAGTTTAAATAGGGGACAGGGGGCCAATGAGCAGTTCTTC. Amino acid sequence: CASSLNRGQGANEQFF.